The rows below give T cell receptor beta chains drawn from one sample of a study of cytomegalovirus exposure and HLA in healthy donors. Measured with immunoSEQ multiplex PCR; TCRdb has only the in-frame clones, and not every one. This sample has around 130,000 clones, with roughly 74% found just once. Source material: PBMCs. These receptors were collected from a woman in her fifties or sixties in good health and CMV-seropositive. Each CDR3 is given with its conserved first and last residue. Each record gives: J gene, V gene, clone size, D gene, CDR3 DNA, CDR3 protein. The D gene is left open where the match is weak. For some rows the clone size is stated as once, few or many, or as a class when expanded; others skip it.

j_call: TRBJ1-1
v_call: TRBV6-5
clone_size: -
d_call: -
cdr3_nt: TGTGCCAGCAGTTACTCCGCAGGAATCGGAGCTTTCTTT
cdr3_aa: CASSYSAGIGAFF

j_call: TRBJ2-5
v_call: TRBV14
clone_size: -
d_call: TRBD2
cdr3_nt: TGTGCCAGCAGCCAGCCAGCGGGGGCCCAAGAGACCCAGTACTTC
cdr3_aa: CASSQPAGAQETQYF

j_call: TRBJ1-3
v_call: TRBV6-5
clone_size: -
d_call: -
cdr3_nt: TGTGCCAGCAGTCTGGCCGTATTTGGAAACACCATATATTTT
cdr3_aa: CASSLAVFGNTIYF

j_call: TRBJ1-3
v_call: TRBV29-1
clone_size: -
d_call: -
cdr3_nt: TGCAGCGCTTCGCAGGGAAACACCATATATTTT
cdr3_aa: CSASQGNTIYF

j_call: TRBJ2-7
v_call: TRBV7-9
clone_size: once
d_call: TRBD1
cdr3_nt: TGTGCCAGCAGCTTTCAACAGGGGCTCGACGAGCAGTACTTC
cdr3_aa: CASSFQQGLDEQYF

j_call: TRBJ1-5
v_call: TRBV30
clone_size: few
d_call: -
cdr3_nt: TGTGCCTGGAGTCAGGGCAGGAGCAATCAGCCCCAGCATTTT
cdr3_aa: CAWSQGRSNQPQHF

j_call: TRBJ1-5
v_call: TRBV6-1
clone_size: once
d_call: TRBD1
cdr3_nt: TGTGCCAGCAGAAGGGGGCTGTGGGATCAGCCCCAGCATTTT
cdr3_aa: CASRRGLWDQPQHF

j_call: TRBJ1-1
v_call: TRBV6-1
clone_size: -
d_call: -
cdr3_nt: TGTGCCAGCAGTGAAGTTAAGGGGACTGAAGCTTTCTTT
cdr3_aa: CASSEVKGTEAFF

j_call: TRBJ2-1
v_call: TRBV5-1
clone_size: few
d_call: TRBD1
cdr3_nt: TGCGCCAGCAGCTTGGGTGGGACAGGGTGGCTTAATGAGCAGTTCTTC
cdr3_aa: CASSLGGTGWLNEQFF

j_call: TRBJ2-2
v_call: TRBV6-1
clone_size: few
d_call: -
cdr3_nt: TGTGCCAGCAGGCCAGGGTCCACCGGGGAGCTGTTTTTT
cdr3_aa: CASRPGSTGELFF